These 31 T cell receptor beta chains were all obtained from the same sample, sequenced in a study of T cell repertoires in aging, cancer and after chemotherapy. The template was genomic DNA from peripheral blood, not RNA. Rearranged V-D-J TRB sequences were amplified with a mixed TRB-A/B primer pool. TCRdb processed the multiplex PCR reads anew with MiXCR; each CDR3 protein has one entry. There are roughly 780 distinct CDR3 sequences in the sample; around 25% occur only once, and about 37% lies in the top ten. Sequencing was performed on blood. Source of these receptors: a human donor with a blood cancer.

The chain recombines TRBV19 with TRBJ1-5; 7 bases are a match to TRBD1. This CDR3 is built from 19 residues. Germline assignment: CDR1 LNHDA and CDR2 SQIVND (reference sequence). Unmatched junction bases numbered 21, after V lost 7 bases and J lost 3 bases. CDR3 coding DNA: TGTGCCAGTATTAACCCGGGACAGCGCGATGGGCGTTACAATCAGCCCCAGCATTTT. This encodes CASINPGQRDGRYNQPQHF.

The CDR3 coding sequence is TGTGCCAGCAGTCCGCGGGACATCTCCGGGGAGCTGTTTTTT. This sequence encodes CASSPRDISGELFF. The J gene is TRBJ2-2, the V gene TRBV11-3, with D possibly called TRBD1 or TRBD2 (6 bases each). Germline CDR1 SGHNT, CDR2 YENEEA. This CDR3 region has 14 residues. Trimming left V 6 bases short and J 6 bases short, with 14 bases between. Variable domain in full (rest from reference TRBV11-3 and TRBJ2-2): EAGVVQSPRYKIIEKKQPVAFWCNPISGHNTLYWYLQNLGQGPELLIRYENEEAVDDSQLPKDRFSAERLKGVDSTLKIQPAELGDSAVYLCASSPRDISGELFFGEGSRLTVL.

The sample holds a few counts of this clonotype. The chain has TRBV7-3 and TRBJ2-1; D gene uncertain. The V gene lost 5 bases and the J gene lost 6 bases, with 14 bases spanning the gap. The CDR3 has 14 amino acids. Germline CDR1 reads SGHTA; CDR2 reads FQGTGA. The CDR3 sequence: CASSPKLPGNEQFF. The CDR3, as DNA: TGTGCCAGCAGCCCAAAGCTCCCCGGCAATGAGCAGTTCTTC.

This clonotype is large in the sample. This sequence joins TRBV15 and TRBJ2-7; D gene ambiguous. CDR3 length: 17 amino acids. V lost 0 bases and J 0 bases, leaving 15 bases between the germline ends. Germline-derived CDR1 and CDR2 are LNHNV and YYDKDF (reference sequence). CDR3 nucleotides: TGTGCCACCAGCAGAGATCTCGGATACCGAGTCTCCTACGAGCAGTACTTC. This gives the protein CATSRDLGYRVSYEQYF.

This clonotype was detected a few times. The chain has TRBV7-3 and TRBJ2-3; D not resolved. The CDR3 has 12 residues. Per the germline V gene, CDR1 is SGHTA and CDR2 is FQGTGA. V lost 0 bases to trimming and J lost 5 bases, with 3 bases between them. CDR3 in amino acids: CASSLTGDTQYF. The DNA of the CDR3 is TGTGCCAGCAGCTTAACCGGAGATACGCAGTATTTT.

This clonotype is large in the sample. This chain uses TRBV29-1 with TRBJ1-2, with TRBD1 matching over 11 bases. The CDR3 has 14 amino acids. Germline CDR1 is SQVTM and CDR2 is ANQGSEA. After removal of 0 bases from V and 5 bases from J, the junction contained 2 bases not matched to a gene. DNA of the CDR3: TGCAGCGTTGAAGAAGGGACAGGGGGGTATGGCTACACCTTC. Translation gives CSVEEGTGGYGYTF. Full variable domain (rest looked up from reference TRBV29-1 and TRBJ1-2): SAVISQKPSRDICQRGTSLTIQCQVDSQVTMMFWYRQQPGQSLTLIATANQGSEATYESGFVIDKFPISRPNLTFSTLTVSNMSPEDSSIYLCSVEEGTGGYGYTFGSGTRLTVV.

This clonotype is termed medium-sized. This rearrangement joins TRBV15 to TRBJ1-2; D ambiguous. CDR1 LNHNV and CDR2 YYDKDF come from the germline V gene (reference sequence). The CDR3 has 15 amino acids. V was clipped by 2 bases and J by 2 bases, with 12 bases between them. CDR3 loop: CATSRPNVGNYGYTF. As DNA, the CDR3 is TGTGCCACCAGCAGACCTAACGTTGGGAACTATGGCTACACCTTC.

By proportion, this clonotype is medium-sized. This chain joins TRBV6-1 and TRBJ1-5, with D perhaps matching TRBD1 (6 bases). The CDR3 is 13 amino acids. Trimming removed 6 bases at V and 9 bases at J, with 15 bases between. Germline CDR1 is MNHNS and CDR2 is SASEGT. The CDR3 DNA reads TGTGCCAGCAGAGACGCGGGGGCTGGGCCCCAGCATTTT. Amino acids: CASRDAGAGPQHF.

This clonotype is labeled medium-sized (0.01 to 0.1%). This chain connects TRBV19 to TRBJ2-7; the D is unclear. CDR1 and CDR2 (germline): LNHDA, SQIVND (reference sequence). There are 18 residues in the CDR3. V lost 5 bases and J 4 bases, leaving 27 bases between the germline ends. The CDR3 here is CASSPTYLNGNVRYEQYF. The DNA for the CDR3 is TGTGCCAGTAGTCCAACATATCTTAACGGTAATGTCCGTTACGAGCAGTACTTC.

The chain links TRBV20-1 to TRBJ1-4; no reliable D call. Trimming took 2 bases from V and 7 from J, leaving 23 bases between them. The length of the CDR3 is 17 residues. CDR1 is DFQATT, CDR2 SNEGSKA, per germline (reference sequence). The CDR3 nucleotides are TGCAGTGCTAGAACGGACTTTTGGAGCCAAGTAGGTGAAAAACTGTTTTTT. It specifies CSARTDFWSQVGEKLFF.

This clonotype is large within its sample. This chain uses TRBV6-2 or TRBV6-3 with TRBJ2-3; no firm D call. This CDR3 is 15 amino acids long. Germline V lookup: CDR1 MNHEY, CDR2 SVGEGT. Trimming shortened V by 7 bases and J by 6 bases, and 20 bases separated the two germline ends. Here the CDR3 DNA reads TGTGCCAGCACTCAGTGGGTGGTTGGCTCCGATACGCAGTATTTT. Protein product: CASTQWVVGSDTQYF.

In its sample, this clonotype ranks as medium-sized (0.01 to 0.1%). The chain couples TRBV6-2 or TRBV6-3 to TRBJ2-2; TRBD2 aligns across 7 bases. Germline lookup yields CDR1 MNHEY and CDR2 SVGEGT. The trim removed 2 bases at V and 4 bases at J, leaving 10 bases unmatched. This CDR3 contains 17 residues. The CDR3 loop is CASSYVSAGDGTGELFF. CDR3 bases: TGTGCCAGCAGTTACGTTTCTGCGGGAGACGGCACCGGGGAGCTGTTTTTT.

The table lists this clonotype with a few counts. The chain carries TRBV10-1 and TRBJ2-4, with no clear D. The germline V and J ends were trimmed by 2 bases and 0 bases, with 11 bases remaining between them. The length of the CDR3 is 16 residues. The germline CDR1 and CDR2 sequences are WNHNN and SYGVQD (reference sequence). The CDR3 spells CASSELGPLAKNIQYF. The CDR3 DNA is TGCGCCAGCAGTGAGCTGGGTCCGCTAGCCAAAAACATTCAGTACTTC.

Relative to its sample, this clonotype is large. J is TRBJ2-3 and V is TRBV7-9; D is possibly TRBD2 (5 bases). V lost 5 bases, J lost 0 bases, and 18 bases lay in between. The length of the CDR3 is 17 residues. Germline CDR1 SEHNR, CDR2 FQNEAQ (reference sequence). The CDR3 DNA follows: TGTGCCAGCAGCCCACTAGGTCGGGCAGCTAGCACAGATACGCAGTATTTT. Translating it yields CASSPLGRAASTDTQYF.

This clonotype was seen only a few times. The rearrangement joins TRBV7-2 to TRBJ2-7; D possibly corresponds to TRBD1 (5 bases). The germline gives CDR1 SGHTA, CDR2 FQGNSA. The CDR3 consists of 13 residues. The V and J ends lost 1 base and 3 bases respectively, with 7 bases between them. For the CDR3, the DNA is TGTGCCAGCAGCTTAGGACAGCACTACGAGCAGTACTTC. It specifies CASSLGQHYEQYF.

This clonotype is medium-sized. This chain links TRBV10-1 with TRBJ2-3; 14 bases align to TRBD2. Per the germline V gene, CDR1 is WNHNN and CDR2 is SYGVQD (reference sequence). The CDR3 is 14 amino acids. The J segment lost 11 bases and the V segment lost 4 bases, leaving 5 bases of the junction unmatched. The CDR3 region is CASSGGLAGGLQYF. The CDR3 region has the DNA TGCGCCAGCAGTGGTGGACTAGCGGGAGGTTTGCAGTATTTT.

Worth noting for this clonotype: One end of the junction is discordant with germline, which a read error may explain. The chain employs TRBV11-3 and TRBJ2-2, with D perhaps TRBD2 (5 bases). CDR1 is SGHNT and CDR2 is YENEEA in the germline V gene. The CDR3 extends over 13 amino acids. CDR3 sequence (DNA): TGTGCCAGCAGAAGTGACATCTCCGGGGAGCTGTTTTTC. Its translation is CASRSDISGELFF.

This clonotype is categorized as large. This chain links TRBV19 with TRBJ2-4, with a weak D call TRBD1 (6 bases). Deletions cut 7 bases from V and 7 bases from J, with 17 bases between. The CDR3 runs to 14 residues. Germline V lookup: CDR1 LNHDA, CDR2 SQIVND (reference sequence). The CDR3 nucleotides read TGTGCCAGTACTCTAAATCAGGGGCGGAACATTCAGTACTTC. It yields the protein CASTLNQGRNIQYF.

This clonotype is termed medium-sized (0.01 to 0.1%). V gene TRBV12-3 or TRBV12-4 combines with J gene TRBJ2-5, with a tentative D call TRBD2 (6 bases). Trimming left V 3 bases short and J 7 bases short, with 21 bases between. The CDR3 has 16 residues. The CDR3 spells CASSFDGSKGIGTQYF. CDR3 DNA sequence: TGTGCCAGCAGTTTTGACGGGAGCAAGGGAATTGGGACCCAGTACTTC.

In its sample, this clonotype is medium-sized. The chain has TRBV20-1 and TRBJ2-3, with TRBD2 matching 10 bases. The CDR3 has 16 residues. Unmatched junction bases numbered 14, after V lost 3 bases and J lost 8 bases. CDR1 and CDR2 (germline): DFQATT, SNEGSKA (reference sequence). Here the CDR3 reads CSASGAPSGRDGTQYF. The CDR3, as DNA: TGCAGTGCTAGTGGTGCCCCCAGCGGGAGGGATGGTACGCAGTATTTT.

This sequence joins TRBV2 and TRBJ2-3; TRBD2 matches at 7 bases. CDR1 is SNHLY and CDR2 is FYNNEI in the germline V gene. Unmatched junction bases numbered 5, after V lost 2 bases and J lost 0 bases. The CDR3 spans 16 residues. CDR3 amino acids: CASSEWSSGSTDTQYF. In nucleotides, the CDR3 is TGTGCCAGCAGTGAATGGTCTAGCGGAAGCACAGATACGCAGTATTTT.

As to this clonotype: Just one base apart from a much larger clone, this may be a read error. This chain links TRBV11-2 with TRBJ2-7, with D uncertain. The CDR3 has 14 amino acids. Germline V CDR1 and CDR2: SGHAT, FQNNGV. CDR3 nucleotides: TGTGCCAGCAGCCCAGACCACTACTCCTACAAGCAGTACTTC. It encodes CASSPDHYSYKQYF. The full variable domain, completed using reference TRBV11-2 and TRBJ2-7, is EAGVAQSPRYKIIEKRQSVAFWCNPISGHATLYWYQQILGQGPKLLIQFQNNGVVDDSQLPKDRFSAERLKGVDSTLKIQPAKLEDSAVYLCASSPDHYSYKQYFGPGTRLTVT.

This clonotype ranks as medium-sized. This sequence joins TRBV20-1 and TRBJ2-5, with TRBD1 as a possible D gene (6 bases). The V end lost 7 bases, the J end lost 5 bases, and 14 bases lay between the germline ends. The CDR3 loop spans 12 amino acids. Germline CDR1 and CDR2: DFQATT and SNEGSKA (reference sequence). The DNA for the CDR3 is TGCAGTGTTTTGAGGGGGTCGGAGACCCAGTACTTC. Its translation is CSVLRGSETQYF.

The chain combines TRBV6-2 or TRBV6-3 with TRBJ2-5; 10 bases align to TRBD2. This CDR3 contains 17 residues. The V gene end was trimmed by 2 bases and the J gene end by 2 bases; junction bases not matched to a gene: 8. Germline CDR1 reads MNHEY; CDR2 reads SVGEGT. For the CDR3, the DNA is TGTGCCAGCAGTTACATGATAGCGGGAGGAACTCAAGAGACCCAGTACTTC. Encoded protein: CASSYMIAGGTQETQYF.

This clonotype rates as medium-sized. The rearrangement uses TRBV19 and TRBJ1-5; D is ambiguous. V was clipped by 9 bases and J by 6 bases, with 12 bases between them. The germline V gene has CDR1 LNHDA and CDR2 SQIVND (reference sequence). This CDR3 contains 12 residues. The CDR3 DNA follows: TGTGCCAGCACGGACCGGCGTCAGCCCCAGCATTTT. This codes for CASTDRRQPQHF.

By frequency in the sample, this clonotype is medium-sized (0.01 to 0.1%). V is TRBV7-2 and J is TRBJ2-5, with 7 bases that match TRBD2. CDR1 and CDR2 (germline): SGHTA, FQGNSA. CDR3 length: 14 residues. The V and J ends lost 7 bases and 5 bases, in that order; junction bases with no gene match: 10. The CDR3 region has the DNA TGTGCCAGCAAGGAGGGAGGGCCGAAGGAGACCCAGTACTTC. As protein: CASKEGGPKETQYF.

The rearrangement uses TRBV4-3 and TRBJ1-2; D is possibly TRBD1 (6 bases). V was cut by 4 bases and J by 7 bases, with 19 bases left in between. The CDR3 loop spans 15 amino acids. From germline, CDR1 is LGHNA and CDR2 YSLEER. The CDR3 region is CASSPLGGENLGYTF. The DNA of the CDR3 is TGCGCCAGCAGCCCACTGGGGGGCGAAAACCTTGGCTACACCTTC.

The chain recombines TRBV27 with TRBJ2-2; TRBD2 might be the D (5 bases). Germline values: CDR1 MNHEY, CDR2 SMNVEV (reference sequence). The CDR3 is 17 amino acids. For the CDR3, the DNA is TGTGGCACCCACATCCCCAACCTGAGCGGGAACACCGGGGAGCTGTTTTTT. Its protein product is CGTHIPNLSGNTGELFF.

This sequence joins TRBV6-5 and TRBJ2-7, with TRBD2 matching 11 bases. The CDR3 is 15 amino acids. J lost 6 bases, V lost 0 bases, and 4 bases had no gene match. Per the germline V gene, CDR1 is MNHEY and CDR2 is SVGAGI. CDR3 loop: CASSYSKLAGAEQYF. The CDR3 DNA is TGTGCCAGCAGTTACTCGAAACTAGCGGGAGCCGAGCAGTACTTC.

The chain recombines TRBV7-6 with TRBJ2-1, with 11 positions matching TRBD2. Trimming cost V 4 bases and J 0 bases; bases outside gene matches: 14. This CDR3 comprises 20 residues. The germline V gene encodes CDR1 SGHVS and CDR2 FNYEAQ. The CDR3 reads CASSSTAGTSGSRSYNEQFF. CDR3 DNA: TGTGCCAGCAGCTCGACCGCCGGGACTAGCGGATCCCGCTCCTACAATGAGCAGTTCTTC.

By share, this clonotype ranks as large. The V and J genes are TRBV6-5 and TRBJ1-6; D unclear. V shed 6 bases and J shed 7 bases, with 7 bases lying between them. This CDR3 region has 12 residues. From germline, CDR1 is MNHEY and CDR2 SVGAGI. The CDR3 DNA sequence: TGTGCCAGCAGGGTTTACAATTCACCCCTCCACTTT. Translation gives CASRVYNSPLHF.